Following are 20 T cell receptor beta chains from one sample sequenced in a study of T cell clonotyping in hematopoietic cell transplantation. Time point of the sample: recipient sample about 28 days before transplant, after cytoreduction. Sequencing was performed with immunoSEQ multiplex PCR; in TCRdb, only in-frame clones are kept and a portion is missing. The sample shows some 11,000 clones, roughly 90% of them seen only once. The starting material was peripheral blood mononuclear cells, obtained before stem cell transplant. These receptor sequences come from a woman between 40 and 50 years old with acute myeloid leukemia. Some clones in this sample may be carry-over from other donors' samples.

V usage is TRBV4-1 and J usage is TRBJ2-7, with TRBD1 matching over 10 bases. The CDR3 has 14 amino acids. The V and J ends lost 5 bases and 4 bases, in that order; junction bases with no gene match: 5. Looked up from germline, CDR1 is MGHRA and CDR2 is YSYEKL. CDR3 sequence reads: CASSFPGQGYEQYF. In DNA form, the CDR3 reads TGCGCCAGCAGCTTCCCGGGACAGGGGTACGAGCAGTACTTC.

The chain recombines TRBV7-8 with TRBJ2-2, with TRBD2 matching 10 bases. Germline V gene data show CDR1 as SGHVS and CDR2 as FQNEAQ. J was trimmed by 0 bases and V by 6 bases; bases with no gene match: 16. CDR3 size: 20 residues. The CDR3 protein is CASSLYRIAGGHANTGELFF. The CDR3 nucleotides are TGTGCCAGCAGTTTATACCGAATAGCGGGAGGACACGCGAACACCGGGGAGCTGTTTTTT.

V gene TRBV19 combines with J gene TRBJ2-7; possibly TRBD2 for D (5 bases). Trimming took 6 bases from V and 4 from J, leaving 19 bases between them. CDR1 LNHDA and CDR2 SQIVND come from the germline V gene (reference sequence). CDR3 size: 15 residues. The CDR3 DNA reads TGTGCCAGTAGGTTGGAGGCTTCAAGGAGGTACGAGCAGTACTTC. Its protein is CASRLEASRRYEQYF.

The chain employs TRBV11-2 and TRBJ1-2; D gene unclear. The CDR3 length is 17 residues. Trimming took off 1 base at V and 4 bases at J, with 19 bases between the two ends. Germline CDR1 reads SGHAT; CDR2 reads FQNNGV. Here the CDR3 DNA reads TGTGCCAGCAGCTTAGTCCGTAGAGAGAGAGATACCTATGGCTACACCTTC. Translation: CASSLVRRERDTYGYTF. Combining the CDR3 with reference TRBV11-2 and TRBJ1-2 gives the whole variable domain EAGVAQSPRYKIIEKRQSVAFWCNPISGHATLYWYQQILGQGPKLLIQFQNNGVVDDSQLPKDRFSAERLKGVDSTLKIQPAKLEDSAVYLCASSLVRRERDTYGYTFGSGTRLTVV.

This clone was seen once. The chain carries TRBV19 and TRBJ2-3, with 8 positions matching TRBD2. J lost 6 bases, V lost 0 bases, and 5 bases had no gene match. The CDR3 length is 15 residues. Per the germline V gene, CDR1 is LNHDA and CDR2 is SQIVND (reference sequence). DNA for the CDR3: TGTGCCAGTAGTATAGAAGCGGGAGTGAGGGATACGCAGTATTTT. As protein: CASSIEAGVRDTQYF.

This clone was counted a single time. The rearrangement joins TRBV5-6 to TRBJ2-3, with TRBD1 matching over 8 bases. This CDR3 contains 15 residues. The germline V gene has CDR1 SGHDT and CDR2 YYEEEE. Trimming took 2 bases from V and 6 from J; bases not matched to a gene: 8. CDR3 sequence (DNA): TGTGCCAGCAGCTTCGGGACAGGCGCGGGCGATACGCAGTATTTT. Protein: CASSFGTGAGDTQYF.

The V gene is TRBV10-3, the J gene TRBJ2-1, with 14 positions matching TRBD2. The ends lost 6 bases at V and 9 bases at J; junction bases unmatched: 10. Germline V gives CDR1 ENHRY, CDR2 SYGVKD. CDR3 length: 16 amino acids. The CDR3 protein is CAIRLGTSGRGGEQFF. CDR3 nucleotide sequence: TGTGCCATCAGACTCGGGACTAGCGGGAGAGGTGGTGAGCAGTTCTTC.

The V call is TRBV27, the J call TRBJ1-4; 9 nucleotides align to TRBD1. Germline CDR1 and CDR2: MNHEY and SMNVEV (reference sequence). V lost 5 bases, J lost 3 bases, and 10 bases stayed unmatched. The length of the CDR3 is 17 residues. DNA for the CDR3: TGTGCCAGCAGTGGCCGACCGTGGACAGGGGCTAATGAAAAACTGTTTTTT. It encodes CASSGRPWTGANEKLFF. Full variable domain (rest looked up from reference TRBV27 and TRBJ1-4): EAQVTQNPRYLITVTGKKLTVTCSQNMNHEYMSWYRQDPGLGLRQIYYSMNVEVTDKGDVPEGYKVSRKEKRNFPLILESPSPNQTSLYFCASSGRPWTGANEKLFFGSGTQLSVL.

The V and J genes are TRBV10-3 and TRBJ2-7, with 7 nucleotides matching TRBD2. CDR1 is ENHRY and CDR2 is SYGVKD in the germline V gene. This CDR3 comprises 15 residues. Trimming at V came to 7 bases and at J to 0 bases, leaving 9 bases not matched to a gene. Here the CDR3 reads CAIKPASGSSYEQYF. CDR3 DNA sequence: TGTGCCATCAAGCCGGCTAGCGGAAGCTCCTACGAGCAGTACTTC.

J is TRBJ1-2 and V is TRBV30; TRBD1 matches at 8 bases. This CDR3 comprises 15 residues. Trimming removed 0 bases from V and 5 bases from J; junction bases left unmatched: 8. CDR1 and CDR2 from the germline V gene are GTSNPN and SVGIG (reference sequence). CDR3 loop: CAWSVPGGARYGYTF. CDR3 DNA sequence: TGTGCCTGGAGTGTACCAGGGGGCGCACGGTATGGCTACACCTTC.

The J gene is TRBJ1-4, the V gene TRBV10-3; 8 bases align to TRBD1. From germline, CDR1 is ENHRY and CDR2 SYGVKD. V shed 4 bases, J shed 0 bases, and the junction held 4 bases outside the gene matches. This CDR3 comprises 16 residues. This chain's CDR3 is CAISGGTGSTNEKLFF. The CDR3 bases are TGTGCCATCAGTGGAGGGACAGGCTCAACTAATGAAAAACTGTTTTTT.

The V gene is TRBV4-2, the J gene TRBJ2-1, with 12 bases that match TRBD2. The junction had 11 bases not matched to a gene; V was cut back by 1 base and J by 4 bases. CDR1 is LGHNA, CDR2 YNFKEQ, per germline. This CDR3 spans 19 amino acids. This CDR3 reads CASSQAEGTSGRQYNEQFF. In nucleotides, the CDR3 is TGTGCCAGCAGCCAAGCTGAGGGTACTAGCGGGAGGCAGTACAATGAGCAGTTCTTC.

The CDR3 reads CASNSGRVFNEQFF. DNA of the CDR3: TGTGCCAGTAATAGCGGGAGGGTGTTCAATGAGCAGTTCTTC. The V call is TRBV19, the J call TRBJ2-1; 11 nucleotides align to TRBD2. The CDR3 loop spans 14 amino acids. Unmatched junction bases numbered 5, after V lost 7 bases and J lost 6 bases. The germline V gene encodes CDR1 LNHDA and CDR2 SQIVND (reference sequence). Drawing the rest from reference TRBV19 and TRBJ2-1, the complete variable domain is DGGITQSPKYLFRKEGQNVTLSCEQNLNHDAMYWYRQDPGQGLRLIYYSQIVNDFQKGDIAEGYSVSREKKESFPLTVTSAQKNPTAFYLCASNSGRVFNEQFFGPGTRLTVL.

The chain couples TRBV5-1 to TRBJ2-7; D remains ambiguous. Germline CDR1 is SGHRS and CDR2 is YFSETQ. Trimming took off 0 bases at V and 7 bases at J, with 5 bases between the two ends. The CDR3 length is 11 residues. The CDR3 bases are TGCGCCAGCAGCTTGGAAAGGGAGCAGTACTTC. Protein sequence: CASSLEREQYF.

The chain uses TRBV7-2 and TRBJ2-5; TRBD2 matches at 12 bases. This CDR3 has 16 residues. Trimming cost V 5 bases and J 5 bases; bases outside gene matches: 9. Looked up from germline, CDR1 is SGHTA and CDR2 is FQGNSA. CDR3 DNA sequence: TGTGCCAGCAGCCGACCTCTAGCGGGAGGGCCCGAGACCCAGTACTTC. It is translated as CASSRPLAGGPETQYF.

This clone was observed a few times. The rearrangement links TRBV5-4 to TRBJ2-2; 12 bases agree with TRBD2. The CDR3 is 18 amino acids. The V segment lost 4 bases and the J segment 3 bases; nucleotides outside the gene matches: 10. Germline V gene data show CDR1 as SGHNT and CDR2 as YYREEE (reference sequence). The CDR3 DNA is TGTGCCAGCAGCCGCCGGACTAGCGGGATGCAGCACACCGGGGAGCTGTTTTTT. It specifies CASSRRTSGMQHTGELFF.

Only one count was recorded for this clone. CDR3 sequence: CASSSSGLAGATGDEQYF. The CDR3 nucleotides read TGTGCCAGCAGCTCCTCGGGACTAGCGGGAGCAACTGGCGACGAGCAGTACTTC. The gene calls are TRBV7-9 and TRBJ2-7; 14 bases map to TRBD2. CDR1 is SEHNR and CDR2 is FQNEAQ in the germline V gene (reference sequence). Unmatched junction bases numbered 13, after V lost 4 bases and J lost 5 bases. The CDR3 contains 18 residues.

This chain joins TRBV7-2 and TRBJ2-3; possibly TRBD1 for D (5 bases). This CDR3 comprises 16 residues. V was shortened by 4 bases and J by 0 bases, with 14 bases between the two germline ends. Germline assignment: CDR1 SGHTA and CDR2 FQGNSA. Written as DNA, the CDR3 is TGTGCCAGCAGCTACCGACAGTCGTCTAGCACAGATACGCAGTATTTT. Protein: CASSYRQSSSTDTQYF.

The chain joins TRBV7-8 to TRBJ2-7; the D call may be TRBD1 or TRBD2 (5 bases each). The CDR3 sequence is 13 residues long. V was shortened by 5 bases and J by 6 bases, with 14 bases between the two germline ends. CDR1 is SGHVS, CDR2 FQNEAQ, per germline. The CDR3 spells CASSVRDGAEQYF. The CDR3 DNA is TGTGCCAGCAGCGTCCGGGACGGGGCCGAGCAGTACTTC. Looking up the rest from reference TRBV7-8 and TRBJ2-7 gives the full variable domain: GAGVSQSPRYKVAKRGQDVALRCDPISGHVSLFWYQQALGQGPEFLTYFQNEAQLDKSGLPSDRFFAERPEGSVSTLKIQRTQQEDSAVYLCASSVRDGAEQYFGPGTRLTVT.

V is TRBV11-2 and J is TRBJ2-7; D is possibly TRBD1 (5 bases). Germline CDR1 and CDR2: SGHAT and FQNNGV. V lost 0 bases and J lost 6, with 15 bases in between. This CDR3 has 15 amino acids. The CDR3 region has the DNA TGTGCCAGCAGCTTAGAAAACATTCAGGGCGTCGAGCAGTACTTC. Translating gives CASSLENIQGVEQYF.